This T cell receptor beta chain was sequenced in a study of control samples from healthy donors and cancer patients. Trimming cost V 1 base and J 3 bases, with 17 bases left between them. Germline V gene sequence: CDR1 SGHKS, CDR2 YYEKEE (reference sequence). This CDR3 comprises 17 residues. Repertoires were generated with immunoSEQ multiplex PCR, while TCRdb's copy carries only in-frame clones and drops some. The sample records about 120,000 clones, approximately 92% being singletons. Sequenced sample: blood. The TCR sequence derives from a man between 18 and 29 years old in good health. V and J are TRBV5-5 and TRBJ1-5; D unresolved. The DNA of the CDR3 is TGTGCCAGCAGCTTGCGTCCGTCGCCGGCGCTCAATCAGCCCCAGCATTTT. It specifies CASSLRPSPALNQPQHF.